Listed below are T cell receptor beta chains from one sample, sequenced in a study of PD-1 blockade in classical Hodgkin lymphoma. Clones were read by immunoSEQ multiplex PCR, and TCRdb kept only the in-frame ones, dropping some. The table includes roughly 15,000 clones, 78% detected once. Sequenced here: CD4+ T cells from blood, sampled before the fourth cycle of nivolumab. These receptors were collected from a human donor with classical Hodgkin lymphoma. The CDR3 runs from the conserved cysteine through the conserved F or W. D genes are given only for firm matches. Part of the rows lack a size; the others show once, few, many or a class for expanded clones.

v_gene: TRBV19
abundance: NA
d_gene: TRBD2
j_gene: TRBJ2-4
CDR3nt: TGTGCCAGTAGGGAAACGGGGGGGCCGAAAAACATTCAGTACTTC
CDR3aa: CASRETGGPKNIQYF

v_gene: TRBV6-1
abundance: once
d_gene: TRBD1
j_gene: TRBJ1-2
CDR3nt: TGTGCCAGCACCTATGACAGGGGGCTTTTTGGCTACACCTTC
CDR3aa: CASTYDRGLFGYTF

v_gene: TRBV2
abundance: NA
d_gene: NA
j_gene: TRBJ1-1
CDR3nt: TGTGCCAGCAGTGCCGCAGGGTCCACTGAAGCTTTCTTT
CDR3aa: CASSAAGSTEAFF

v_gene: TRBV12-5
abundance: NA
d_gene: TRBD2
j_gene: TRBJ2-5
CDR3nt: TGTGCTAGTGGTTTGGGTTTCATAGCGGGAGCAGAGACCCAGTACTTC
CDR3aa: CASGLGFIAGAETQYF

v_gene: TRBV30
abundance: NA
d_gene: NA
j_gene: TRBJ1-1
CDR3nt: TGTGCCTGGGAAAAGAACACTGAAGCTTTCTTT
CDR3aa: CAWEKNTEAFF

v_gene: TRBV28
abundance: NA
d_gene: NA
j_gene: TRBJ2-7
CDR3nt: TGTGCCAGCAGTTTAACTGGGGGGCGGCGCGAGCAGTACTTC
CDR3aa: CASSLTGGRREQYF

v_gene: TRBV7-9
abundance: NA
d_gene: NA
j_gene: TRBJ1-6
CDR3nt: TGTGCCACTCACGACCGGGACCTTCGTAATTCACCCCTCCACTTT
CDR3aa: CATHDRDLRNSPLHF

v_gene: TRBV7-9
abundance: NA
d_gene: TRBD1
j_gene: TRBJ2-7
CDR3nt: TGTGCCAGCGACAGGGGCCCCTACGAGCAGTACTTC
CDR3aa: CASDRGPYEQYF

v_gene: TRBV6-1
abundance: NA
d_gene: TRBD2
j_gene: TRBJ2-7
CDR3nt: TGTGCCAGCAGGCGGGGGTTCGACTCCTACGAGCAGTACTTC
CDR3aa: CASRRGFDSYEQYF

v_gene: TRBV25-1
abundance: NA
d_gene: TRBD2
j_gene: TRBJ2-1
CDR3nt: TGTGCCAGCAGTGGTGGTTTAGCGGGGTACAATGAGCAGTTCTTC
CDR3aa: CASSGGLAGYNEQFF

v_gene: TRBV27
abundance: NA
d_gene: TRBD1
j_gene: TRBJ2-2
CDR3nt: TGTGCCAGCAGCCGAGGGACAGCACCCGGGGAGCTGTTTTTT
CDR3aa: CASSRGTAPGELFF

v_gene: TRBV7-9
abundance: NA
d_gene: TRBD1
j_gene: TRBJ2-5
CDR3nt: TGTGCCAGCAGCGTTTCCGGGACAGGGATGTCGGAGGGGACCCAGTACTTC
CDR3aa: CASSVSGTGMSEGTQYF

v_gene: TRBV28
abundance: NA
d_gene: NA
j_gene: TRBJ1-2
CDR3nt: TGTGCCAGCAGCTCCTCGGGGAATGGCTACACCTTC
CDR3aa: CASSSSGNGYTF

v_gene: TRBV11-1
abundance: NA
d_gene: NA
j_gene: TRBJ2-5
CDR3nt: TGTGCCAGCAGCTCAGAGACCCAGTACTTC
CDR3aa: CASSSETQYF

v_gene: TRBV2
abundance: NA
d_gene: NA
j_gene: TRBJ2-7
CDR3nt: TGTGCCAGCAGTAATATCGGACAGCTCTACGAGCAGTACTTC
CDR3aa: CASSNIGQLYEQYF

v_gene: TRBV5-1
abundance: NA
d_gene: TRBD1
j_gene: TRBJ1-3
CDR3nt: TGCGCCAGCAGCTTGTACAGGGGGCAGGACACCATATATTTT
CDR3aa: CASSLYRGQDTIYF

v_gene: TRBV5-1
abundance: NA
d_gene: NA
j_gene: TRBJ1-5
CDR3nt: TGCGCCAGCAGCTTGGAACCGCAGGGGATTAGCAATCAGCCCCAGCATTTT
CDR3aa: CASSLEPQGISNQPQHF

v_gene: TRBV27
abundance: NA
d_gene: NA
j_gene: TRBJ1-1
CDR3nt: TGTGCCAGCAGTCCAATTCCGGGACAAGTGGTTAAAACTGAAGCTTTCTTT
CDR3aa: CASSPIPGQVVKTEAFF

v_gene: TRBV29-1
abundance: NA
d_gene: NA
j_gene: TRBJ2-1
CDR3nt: TGCAGCGTTACCTCGAGCTTGACCTACAATGAGCAGTTCTTC
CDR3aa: CSVTSSLTYNEQFF

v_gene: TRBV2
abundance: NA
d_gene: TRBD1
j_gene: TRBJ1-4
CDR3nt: TGTGCCAGCAGTGTAGCAGGGGGCTCTGAAAAACTGTTTTTT
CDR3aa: CASSVAGGSEKLFF

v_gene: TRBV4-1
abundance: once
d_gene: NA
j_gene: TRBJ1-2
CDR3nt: TGCGCCAGCAGCCAAGATGACAGCGGCTACACCTTC
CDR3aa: CASSQDDSGYTF